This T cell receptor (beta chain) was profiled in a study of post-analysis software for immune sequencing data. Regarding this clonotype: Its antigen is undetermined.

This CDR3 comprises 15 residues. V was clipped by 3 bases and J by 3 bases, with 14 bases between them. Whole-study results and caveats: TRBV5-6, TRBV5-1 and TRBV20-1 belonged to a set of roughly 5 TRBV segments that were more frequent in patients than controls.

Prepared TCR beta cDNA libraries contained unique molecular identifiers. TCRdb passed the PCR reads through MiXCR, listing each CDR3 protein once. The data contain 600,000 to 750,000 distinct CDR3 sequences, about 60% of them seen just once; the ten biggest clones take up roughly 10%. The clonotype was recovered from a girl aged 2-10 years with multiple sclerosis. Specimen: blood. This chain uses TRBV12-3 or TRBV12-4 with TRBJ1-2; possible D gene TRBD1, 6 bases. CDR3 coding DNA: TGTGCCAGCAGTTTCGCCAGGGGACAACACTATGGCTACACCTTC. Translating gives CASSFARGQHYGYTF.